Included here is one T cell receptor (beta chain) sequence, with context. Assay used: immunoSEQ multiplex PCR; TCRdb lists only in-frame clones, some missing. The sample carries 390,000 or so clones, around 87% recorded once. From germline, CDR1 is KGHDR and CDR2 SFDVKD. Unmatched junction bases numbered 4, after V lost 3 bases and J lost 4 bases. The CDR3 is 15 amino acids. This sample is part of a study of blood T cell repertoires in COVID-19. Study as a whole: The samples span acute and convalescent COVID-19 from the United States, Italy and Spain.

The sample was peripheral blood. The clonotype was recovered from a man aged 18 to 30 with active or convalescent COVID-19. This rearrangement joins TRBV24-1 to TRBJ1-3, with 8 bases that match TRBD1. CDR3 in DNA: TGTGCCACCAGTGATCCACGGGACAGGGGAAACACCATATATTTT. Translation: CATSDPRDRGNTIYF.